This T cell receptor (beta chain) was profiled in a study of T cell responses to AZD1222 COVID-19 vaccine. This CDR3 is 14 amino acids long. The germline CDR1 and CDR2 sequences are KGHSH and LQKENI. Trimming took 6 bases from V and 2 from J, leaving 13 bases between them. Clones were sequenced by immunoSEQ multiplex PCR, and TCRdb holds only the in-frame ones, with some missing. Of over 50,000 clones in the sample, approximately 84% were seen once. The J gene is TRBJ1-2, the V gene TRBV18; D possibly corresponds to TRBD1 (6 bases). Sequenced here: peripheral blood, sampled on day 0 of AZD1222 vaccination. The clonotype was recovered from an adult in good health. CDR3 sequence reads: CASSPTGQNYGYTF. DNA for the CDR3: TGTGCCAGCTCGCCCACAGGGCAGAACTATGGCTACACCTTC.